The 26 T cell receptor beta chains presented below share a single source sample, sequenced in a study of blood T cell repertoires in COVID-19. Profiled with immunoSEQ multiplex PCR; TCRdb holds only in-frame clones, not every one. The table lists about 130,000 clones, roughly nine tenths of them singletons, with 3.5% to 5% in the top ten. Sequencing used peripheral blood. These receptors were taken from a man aged 60 to 75 with COVID-19, enrolled during active disease.

This clone was detected once. The rearrangement joins TRBV4-2 to TRBJ2-3, with 8 bases identical to TRBD2. J lost 1 base, V lost 1 base, and 7 bases had no gene match. CDR1 LGHNA and CDR2 YNFKEQ come from the germline V gene. The CDR3 covers 17 residues. The CDR3 DNA reads as TGTGCCAGCAGCCAAGCAACTAGCGGAGAGGGCACAGATACGCAGTATTTT. It translates to CASSQATSGEGTDTQYF.

V is TRBV2 and J is TRBJ1-5, with D possibly TRBD1 on 6 matching bases. Per germline, CDR1 SNHLY and CDR2 FYNNEI. V was clipped by 5 bases and J by 4 bases, with 21 bases between them. The CDR3 has 17 amino acids. The CDR3 loop is CASSPGGDRQANQPQHF. The CDR3 region has the DNA TGTGCCAGCAGTCCGGGGGGAGACAGGCAAGCTAATCAGCCCCAGCATTTT.

This sequence joins TRBV10-2 and TRBJ2-7; TRBD2 aligns across 9 bases. The CDR3 runs to 15 residues. V was clipped by 4 bases and J by 0 bases; unmatched bases: 4. CDR1 and CDR2 from the germline V gene are WSHSY and SAAADI. The CDR3 sequence: CASSAPSGTSYEQYF. CDR3 sequence (DNA): TGCGCCAGCAGTGCCCCTAGCGGGACCTCCTACGAGCAGTACTTC.

The chain has TRBV5-5 and TRBJ1-1, with D possibly TRBD1 on 6 matching bases. This CDR3 region has 16 residues. Trimming pared 2 bases from V and 1 base from J, leaving 15 bases between. Germline CDR1 SGHKS, CDR2 YYEKEE (reference sequence). CDR3 amino acids: CASSFAGALSNTEAFF. The DNA of the CDR3 is TGTGCCAGCAGCTTTGCAGGGGCCCTATCGAACACTGAAGCTTTCTTT.

The rearrangement links TRBV6-5 to TRBJ2-3; 10 bases map to TRBD1. Germline CDR1 and CDR2: MNHEY and SVGAGI. J was trimmed by 3 bases and V by 10 bases; bases with no gene match: 10. This CDR3 comprises 15 residues. CDR3 coding DNA: TGTGCCACCGAGTTGACAGGGGGCTTTACAGATACGCAGTATTTT. It encodes CATELTGGFTDTQYF.

V gene TRBV5-8 combines with J gene TRBJ2-1, with D possibly TRBD2 on 6 matching bases. Looked up from germline, CDR1 is SGHTS and CDR2 is YDEGEE. CDR3 length equals 13 residues. V lost 4 bases, J lost 7 bases, and 12 bases lay in between. The CDR3, as DNA: TGTGCCAGCAGCGGGACTGTAGTGAATGAGCAGTTCTTC. This gives the protein CASSGTVVNEQFF. Supplemented by reference TRBV5-8 and TRBJ2-1, the full variable domain reads EAGVTQSPTHLIKTRGQQATLRCSPISGHTSVYWYQQALGLGLQFLLWYDEGEERNRGNFPPRFSGRQFPNYSSELNVNALELEDSALYLCASSGTVVNEQFFGPGTRLTVL.

This chain connects TRBV4-3 to TRBJ2-7, with 8 bases matching TRBD2. CDR3 length: 20 residues. Germline V lookup: CDR1 LGHNA, CDR2 YSLEER. With V trimmed by 4 bases and J by 3 bases, 23 bases remained unmatched. The CDR3 region is CASSLAGGDMSGSTYYEQYF. The CDR3 DNA is TGCGCCAGCAGCCTCGCTGGGGGGGATATGAGCGGGAGCACCTACTACGAGCAGTACTTC.

This chain links TRBV4-3 with TRBJ2-2, with 7 nucleotides matching TRBD2. The CDR3 covers 18 residues. The junction had 15 bases not matched to a gene; V was cut back by 2 bases and J by 6 bases. Germline values: CDR1 LGHNA, CDR2 YSLEER. The CDR3 reads CASSQTSFWGGSAGELFF. The DNA for the CDR3 is TGCGCCAGCAGCCAAACCTCCTTCTGGGGCGGGAGTGCCGGGGAGCTGTTTTTT.

The chain uses TRBV19 and TRBJ1-2; tentative D call: TRBD1 (5 bases). CDR1 is LNHDA, CDR2 SQIVND, per germline (reference sequence). V was shortened by 5 bases and J by 0 bases, with 10 bases between the two germline ends. This CDR3 has 14 residues. CDR3 sequence (DNA): TGTGCCAGTAGTTTCAGGGATTCTAACTATGGCTACACCTTC. Residues: CASSFRDSNYGYTF.

The CDR3 DNA reads TGTGCCAGCAGCGTAGTTGTAGGGGAGGCTGAAGCTTTCTTT. Translating it yields CASSVVVGEAEAFF. V and J are TRBV9 and TRBJ1-1; TRBD1 might be the D (5 bases). The V end was cut by 0 bases, the J end by 6 bases, with 12 bases between. Germline V gene lookup returns CDR1 SGDLS and CDR2 YYNGEE. The CDR3 consists of 14 residues. The full variable domain, in which reference TRBV9 and TRBJ1-1 provide the parts outside the CDR3, is DSGVTQTPKHLITATGQRVTLRCSPRSGDLSVYWYQQSLDQGLQFLIQYYNGEERAKGNILERFSAQQFPDLHSELNLSSLELGDSALYFCASSVVVGEAEAFFGQGTRLTVV.

CDR3 DNA: TGTGCCAGTAGTATAGGAACTAGCCTCCAAGAGACCCAGTACTTC. This gives the protein CASSIGTSLQETQYF. The chain has TRBV19 and TRBJ2-5, with TRBD2 as a possible D gene (6 bases). From germline, CDR1 is LNHDA and CDR2 SQIVND (reference sequence). The V end was cut by 1 base, the J end by 1 base, with 10 bases between. There are 15 residues in the CDR3.

Comments on this clone: The sample carries other DNA sequences with the same CDR3. The chain couples TRBV5-1 to TRBJ2-7; 11 bases line up with TRBD2. Unmatched junction bases numbered 3, after V lost 4 bases and J lost 3 bases. The CDR3 extends over 14 amino acids. Germline V gene lookup returns CDR1 SGHRS and CDR2 YFSETQ. The CDR3 spells CASSAGLADYEQYF. Written as DNA, the CDR3 is TGCGCCAGCAGCGCGGGACTAGCGGACTACGAGCAGTACTTC.

V is TRBV5-1 and J is TRBJ2-1, with 11 bases matching TRBD2. CDR3 length: 16 residues. V gave up 4 bases and J gave up 0 bases; unmatched junction bases: 3. Germline loops: CDR1 SGHRS, CDR2 YFSETQ. The CDR3 protein is CASSSTSGSSYNEQFF. The DNA of the CDR3 is TGCGCCAGCAGCAGTACTAGCGGGAGCTCCTACAATGAGCAGTTCTTC.

This chain uses TRBV20-1 with TRBJ2-7; 7 bases are shared with TRBD1. The CDR3 covers 16 residues. V trimming: 3 bases; J trimming: 0 bases; junction bases outside the gene matches: 11. CDR1 is DFQATT and CDR2 is SNEGSKA in the germline V gene (reference sequence). DNA for the CDR3: TGCAGTGCTAGTGGGTTTTACCGGGACAGCTCCTACGAGCAGTACTTC. This translates into CSASGFYRDSSYEQYF.

V is TRBV6-5 and J is TRBJ2-7; the match to TRBD1 covers 10 bases. V trimming: 8 bases; J trimming: 6 bases; junction bases outside the gene matches: 10. Germline CDR1 reads MNHEY; CDR2 reads SVGAGI. The CDR3 sequence is 14 residues long. The DNA for the CDR3 is TGTGCCAGCTTATTCGGGACAGGGGAATTCGAGCAGTACTTC. Translation gives CASLFGTGEFEQYF.

The CDR3 reads CASSQDLFVAKNIQYF. In DNA form, the CDR3 reads TGTGCCAGCAGCCAAGATCTATTCGTAGCCAAAAACATTCAGTACTTC. The V and J genes are TRBV3-1 (or the pseudogene TRBV3-2) and TRBJ2-4; D gene unclear. The CDR3 runs 16 residues. V lost 0 bases and J 0 bases, leaving 9 bases between the germline ends. The germline V gene has CDR1 LGHDT and CDR2 YNNKEL (reference sequence).

The V gene is TRBV29-1, the J gene TRBJ1-1, with D perhaps matching TRBD1 (5 bases). The CDR3 covers 12 residues. Trimming removed 3 bases from V and 8 bases from J, with 13 bases in between. Germline V gene lookup returns CDR1 SQVTM and CDR2 ANQGSEA. The CDR3 loop is CSVDFGQGEAFF. The CDR3 DNA sequence: TGCAGCGTTGATTTCGGGCAGGGCGAAGCTTTCTTT.

The sample holds one count of this clone. The V gene is TRBV7-7, the J gene TRBJ2-5; D possibly corresponds to TRBD1 (6 bases). The CDR3 loop spans 14 amino acids. Looked up from germline, CDR1 is SSHAT and CDR2 is FNYEAQ (reference sequence). The V end lost 5 bases, the J end lost 4 bases, and 14 bases lay between the germline ends. The CDR3 DNA follows: TGTGCCAGCAGCCCCAACAGGGCCGGAGAGACCCAGTACTTC. This codes for CASSPNRAGETQYF. Full variable domain (remainder filled in from reference TRBV7-7 and TRBJ2-5): GAGVSQSPRYKVTKRGQDVTLRCDPISSHATLYWYQQALGQGPEFLTYFNYEAQPDKSGLPSDRFSAERPEGSISTLTIQRTEQRDSAMYRCASSPNRAGETQYFGPGTRLLVL.

The V call is TRBV7-2, the J call TRBJ2-7; D is undetermined. V dropped 5 bases and J dropped 5 bases, with 7 bases sitting between them. Germline CDR1 is SGHTA and CDR2 is FQGNSA. CDR3 size: 11 residues. The chain's CDR3 is CASSQANEQYF. The CDR3 DNA reads as TGTGCCAGCAGCCAGGCAAACGAGCAGTACTTC.

The chain recombines TRBV13 with TRBJ2-2, with TRBD1 matching 7 bases. Trimming took 0 bases from V and 3 from J; bases not matched to a gene: 7. CDR1 PRHDT and CDR2 FYEKMQ come from the germline V gene (reference sequence). This CDR3 is 17 amino acids long. CDR3 DNA sequence: TGTGCCAGCAGCTTAGGCGTGGGGCAGGGGGACACCGGGGAGCTGTTTTTT. Its translation: CASSLGVGQGDTGELFF. Supplemented by reference TRBV13 and TRBJ2-2, the full variable domain reads AAGVIQSPRHLIKEKRETATLKCYPIPRHDTVYWYQQGPGQDPQFLISFYEKMQSDKGSIPDRFSAQQFSDYHSELNMSSLELGDSALYFCASSLGVGQGDTGELFFGEGSRLTVL.

The sample holds one count of this clone. The CDR3 coding sequence is TGTGCCAGCAGTCCTAGCGTGAACACTGAAGCTTTCTTT. Encoded protein: CASSPSVNTEAFF. The chain links TRBV27 to TRBJ1-1; D remains unclear. Trimming took off 5 bases at V and 0 bases at J, with 7 bases between the two ends. This CDR3 region has 13 residues. Germline CDR1 MNHEY, CDR2 SMNVEV (reference sequence).

The V call is TRBV28, the J call TRBJ1-2; 7 nucleotides match TRBD1. The germline V gene encodes CDR1 MDHEN and CDR2 SYDVKM. V was clipped by 6 bases and J by 5 bases; unmatched bases: 3. The length of the CDR3 is 12 residues. As DNA, the CDR3 is TGTGCCAGCAGCAGGGGGTCTTATGGCTACACCTTC. This sequence encodes CASSRGSYGYTF.

The rearrangement links TRBV28 to TRBJ2-7; tentatively, D is TRBD1 (6 bases). CDR1 is MDHEN and CDR2 is SYDVKM in the germline V gene. The CDR3 runs to 11 residues. Trimming took off 8 bases at V and 5 bases at J, with 10 bases between the two ends. CDR3 protein: CASQTGNEQYF. The CDR3 DNA reads TGTGCCAGCCAAACAGGGAACGAGCAGTACTTC.

V and J are TRBV7-9 and TRBJ2-7; TRBD2 agrees at 12 bases. The CDR3 extends over 16 amino acids. Losses at the gene ends were 5 bases for V and 2 bases for J; bases not matched to a gene: 7. Germline CDR1 SEHNR, CDR2 FQNEAQ (reference sequence). Here the CDR3 reads CASSLGLAGITYEQYF. Written as DNA, the CDR3 is TGTGCCAGCAGCCTGGGACTAGCGGGCATAACCTACGAGCAGTACTTC.

The chain has TRBV29-1 and TRBJ2-7; TRBD2 aligns across 15 bases. Germline CDR1 SQVTM, CDR2 ANQGSEA. This CDR3 spans 14 amino acids. V trimming: 7 bases; J trimming: 6 bases; junction bases outside the gene matches: 7. CDR3 loop: CSAGTSGRRGEQYF. The CDR3 DNA is TGCAGCGCCGGGACTAGCGGGAGGAGGGGCGAGCAGTACTTC.

The CDR3 DNA follows: TGTGCCAGCAGTGCGGGAGGGCCTAAGGAGCAGTACTTC. Translated: CASSAGGPKEQYF. The V call is TRBV25-1, the J call TRBJ2-7; 8 nucleotides match TRBD2. CDR3 length: 13 amino acids. Trimming at V came to 4 bases and at J to 7 bases, leaving 6 bases not matched to a gene. CDR1 is MGHDK, CDR2 SYGVNS, per germline.